These T cell receptor beta chains were read from a single sample in a study of cytomegalovirus exposure and HLA in healthy donors. Generated by immunoSEQ multiplex PCR, the TCRdb table keeps only in-frame clones and is missing some. The repertoire consists of some 70,000 clones, with approximately 84% occurring once and the leading ten covering about 2.4%. The material sequenced was PBMCs. The source is a woman aged 50 to 60 in good health and CMV-seronegative. CDR3s include the opening cysteine and the closing phenylalanine or tryptophan. The D gene is left open where the match is weak. Clone size appears in some rows only: once, few, many, or a class for an expanded clone.

V	D	J	size	CDR3	DNA
TRBV7-9	TRBD2	TRBJ2-1	-	CASSLASRTSGINNEQFF	TGTGCCAGCAGCTTAGCCTCCCGGACTAGCGGGATCAACAATGAGCAGTTCTTC
TRBV4-3	-	TRBJ1-4	-	CASSPTVGRGEKLFF	TGCGCCAGCAGCCCGACAGTCGGTAGGGGTGAAAAACTGTTTTTT
TRBV7-9	TRBD2	TRBJ2-1	-	CASSWTSGGADEQFF	TGTGCCAGCAGCTGGACTAGCGGGGGGGCGGATGAGCAGTTCTTC
TRBV2	-	TRBJ1-2	once	CASSDRGTNYGYTF	TGTGCCAGCAGTGACAGGGGTACTAACTATGGCTACACCTTC
TRBV6-1	-	TRBJ2-2	-	CASSPQVLSTGELFF	TGTGCCAGCAGCCCACAGGTCCTTTCCACCGGGGAGCTGTTTTTT
TRBV2	-	TRBJ1-1	few	CAAMKEVSTEAFF	TGTGCCGCGATGAAGGAGGTCAGTACTGAAGCTTTCTTT
TRBV30	TRBD1	TRBJ1-6	-	CAWQQGQGFNSPLHF	TGTGCCTGGCAGCAGGGACAGGGATTTAATTCACCCCTCCACTTT
TRBV5-1	TRBD1	TRBJ2-1	-	CASSFDRGGNEQFF	TGCGCCAGCAGCTTTGACAGGGGCGGCAATGAGCAGTTCTTC
TRBV29-1	TRBD2	TRBJ2-1	-	CSVEASGYNEQFF	TGCAGCGTTGAGGCTAGCGGATACAATGAGCAGTTCTTC
TRBV27	-	TRBJ1-2	-	CASSLGSTFGGYTF	TGTGCCAGCAGTTTAGGGTCGACTTTTGGGGGCTACACCTTC
TRBV27	-	TRBJ1-2	-	CASSQTENYGYTF	TGTGCCAGCAGTCAGACAGAGAACTATGGCTACACCTTC
TRBV19	-	TRBJ2-1	once	CASQDRGNEQFF	TGTGCCAGCCAAGATAGAGGGAATGAGCAGTTCTTC
TRBV5-1	TRBD1	TRBJ1-2	-	CASSWDSPYGYTF	TGCGCCAGCAGCTGGGACAGCCCATATGGCTACACCTTC
TRBV19	TRBD1	TRBJ1-2	-	CASSSRTGVDYGYTF	TGTGCCAGTAGTTCCCGGACAGGGGTAGACTATGGCTACACCTTC
TRBV4-1	-	TRBJ1-1	few	CASSQGRIVRMNTEAFF	TGCGCCAGCAGCCAAGGCCGAATAGTGAGAATGAACACTGAAGCTTTCTTT
TRBV2	TRBD2	TRBJ2-1	-	CASRPTSGSYNEQFF	TGTGCCAGCAGGCCGACTAGCGGGTCCTACAATGAGCAGTTCTTC
TRBV9	-	TRBJ1-1	-	CASSLITPGEAFF	TGTGCCAGCAGCCTTATAACCCCGGGAGAAGCTTTCTTT
TRBV11-1	-	TRBJ1-1	-	CASSLEGIDRDTEAFF	TGTGCCAGCAGCTTAGAAGGTATCGACAGAGACACTGAAGCTTTCTTT
TRBV13	-	TRBJ1-6	-	CASSRSNSPLHF	TGTGCCAGCTCCCGCAGTAATTCACCCCTCCACTTT
TRBV11-2	TRBD2	TRBJ2-7	-	CASSLRLAGDYEQYF	TGTGCCAGCAGCCTTAGACTAGCGGGAGACTACGAGCAGTACTTC
TRBV6-5	TRBD1	TRBJ1-2	-	CASSYGRGLYGYTF	TGTGCCAGCAGTTACGGCAGGGGGCTCTATGGCTACACCTTC
TRBV9	-	TRBJ1-6	-	CASSVVAGGDSPLHF	TGTGCCAGCAGCGTAGTGGCCGGAGGGGATTCACCCCTCCACTTT
TRBV27	-	TRBJ2-5	-	CASSLGPKETQYF	TGTGCCAGCAGTTTGGGGCCCAAAGAGACCCAGTACTTC
TRBV14	TRBD1	TRBJ1-1	-	CASSQAGTGVMNTEAFF	TGTGCCAGCAGCCAAGCCGGGACAGGGGTAATGAACACTGAAGCTTTCTTT
TRBV4-2	-	TRBJ1-2	-	CASSQGEIRTAYGYTF	TGTGCCAGCAGCCAAGGGGAAATTCGGACAGCTTATGGCTACACCTTC
TRBV10-3	-	TRBJ2-7	-	CAFRVGDEQYF	TGTGCCTTCCGAGTGGGCGACGAGCAGTACTTC
TRBV7-9	-	TRBJ2-7	-	CASSPDSSYEQYF	TGTGCCAGCAGCCCAGACAGCTCCTACGAGCAGTACTTC
TRBV6-1	-	TRBJ1-5	-	CASNLLGGGGQPQHF	TGTGCCAGCAATCTCCTCGGTGGGGGGGGACAGCCCCAGCATTTT
TRBV4-3	TRBD2	TRBJ2-1	-	CASSQSGGPYNEQFF	TGCGCCAGCAGCCAAAGCGGGGGGCCCTACAATGAGCAGTTCTTC
TRBV19	TRBD1	TRBJ2-5	-	CASSIGQGADQYF	TGTGCCAGTAGTATCGGACAGGGGGCTGACCAGTACTTC
TRBV7-2	TRBD2	TRBJ2-3	-	CASSPGLAREMTDTQYF	TGTGCCAGCAGCCCGGGACTAGCTCGGGAGATGACAGATACGCAGTATTTT
TRBV5-1	-	TRBJ1-3	-	CASSPEGYSGNTIYF	TGCGCCAGCAGCCCGGAGGGTTACTCTGGAAACACCATATATTTT
TRBV12-5	TRBD1	TRBJ1-1	-	CASGLEGGHMNTEAFF	TGTGCTAGTGGTTTGGAAGGGGGCCACATGAACACTGAAGCTTTCTTT
TRBV4-1	-	TRBJ2-7	-	CASSQDGLADEQYF	TGCGCCAGCAGCCAAGATGGCCTAGCCGACGAGCAGTACTTC
TRBV30	TRBD1	TRBJ2-2	-	CAWSPSPGQMNTGELFF	TGTGCCTGGAGTCCAAGTCCGGGACAGATGAACACCGGGGAGCTGTTTTTT
TRBV18	TRBD1	TRBJ1-1	-	CASSPTQGGITEAFF	TGTGCCAGCTCACCCACACAGGGGGGAATTACTGAAGCTTTCTTT
TRBV6-1	TRBD1	TRBJ2-7	-	CASRGDRYYEQYF	TGTGCCAGCAGGGGGGACAGATACTACGAGCAGTACTTC
TRBV6-5	TRBD1	TRBJ1-2	-	CASSNGQAFGYTF	TGTGCCAGCAGCAACGGACAGGCGTTCGGCTACACCTTC
TRBV28	-	TRBJ2-2	-	CASKYTRGTRVLSTGELFF	TGTGCCAGCAAGTATACCAGGGGAACTAGAGTCCTCTCCACCGGGGAGCTGTTTTTT
TRBV5-4	-	TRBJ1-2	-	CASSLAGSVYGYTF	TGTGCCAGCAGCTTGGCAGGGTCGGTATATGGCTACACCTTC
TRBV9	TRBD2	TRBJ2-3	-	CASSVDGSGGAGDTQYF	TGTGCCAGCAGCGTAGATGGTAGCGGGGGGGCGGGAGATACGCAGTATTTT